This T cell receptor beta chain was obtained from a study of blood T cell repertoires in COVID-19. For the study at large: Samples of COVID-19 (acute and convalescent) were obtained from the United States, Italy and Spain. Sources were T cells, B-cell-depleted T cells, or PBMCs; the material itself was cDNA or gDNA.

Original processing notes: Reference gene primer amplification in the assay estimated nucleated cell counts. Measured with immunoSEQ multiplex PCR; TCRdb has only the in-frame clones, and not every one. V, J and clone size reflect that table, while D and trimming were determined from the DNA. The data hold approximately 72,000 clones, with about 85% observed a single time. V was cut by 1 base and J by 7 bases, with 13 bases left in between. The CDR3 is 13 amino acids. The germline CDR1 and CDR2 sequences are GTSNPN and SVGIG (reference sequence). The chain employs TRBV30 and TRBJ1-2, with TRBD1 as a possible D gene (6 bases). Material for sequencing was peripheral blood. This clonotype was obtained from an elderly woman with active or convalescent COVID-19. CDR3 sequence reads: CAWSDSGVLGYTF. The DNA for the CDR3 is TGTGCCTGGAGTGATTCAGGGGTCCTTGGCTACACCTTC.